A selection of T cell receptor beta chains follows, all from one sample in a study of response to subunit inactivated influenza vaccine. TCRdb processed the RT-PCR reads anew with MiXCR; each CDR3 protein has one entry. In the table there are 500,000 to 550,000 distinct CDR3 sequences, roughly 25% of which are singletons. This sample was also put to use in a study of T cells expressing NK-cell markers.

The material sequenced was CD4+ T cells sorted from PBMCs, taken roughly 12 days after vaccination. The receptors come from a man aged 50 to 59 who received an inactivated influenza vaccine. Each CDR3 is given without its conserved first and last residue.

ASSWRGVYEQY,TRBJ2-7,TRBV12-3/TRBV12-4
SARDSGKGEQY,TRBJ2-7,TRBV20-1
ASNGGYTDTQY,TRBJ2-3,TRBV6-2/TRBV6-3
ASSPNARQGATEAF,TRBJ1-1,TRBV18
ASSLRQRETQY,TRBJ2-5,TRBV27
ATSRTGGYEQY,TRBJ2-7,TRBV15
ASSLTGTASYEQY,TRBJ2-7,TRBV7-6
TGGLAGTDTQY,TRBJ2-3,TRBV20-1
ASSYSGSFRGYEQY,TRBJ2-7,TRBV6-5
ASSQIGSNTEAF,TRBJ1-1,TRBV3-1
ASSPETSRADTQY,TRBJ2-3,TRBV7-9
ASSQQEPGRRGPY,TRBJ2-5,TRBV14
ATTDRDTQY,TRBJ2-3,TRBV24-1
AWSVKGSLTEAF,TRBJ1-1,TRBV30
ASSLAGQGETQY,TRBJ2-5,TRBV5-1
AISESPRLGNIQY,TRBJ2-4,TRBV10-3
ASSDYWSGSYEQY,TRBJ2-7,TRBV7-2
SASRDRDNSPLH,TRBJ1-6,TRBV20-1
ASSRDTLNTGELF,TRBJ2-2,TRBV7-9
ASSFTGTNTGELF,TRBJ2-2,TRBV5-1
SAIGQGGTEAF,TRBJ1-1,TRBV20-1
ASSPPPFGERF,TRBJ2-1,TRBV4-1
ATLKALANNEQF,TRBJ2-1,TRBV12-3/TRBV12-4
SARDPNIGTDTQY,TRBJ2-3,TRBV20-1
ASRPIGQGGEETQY,TRBJ2-5,TRBV6-2/TRBV6-3
ASGGFNLGQGYKTQY,TRBJ2-5,TRBV12-3/TRBV12-4
ASSPRGFKTEAF,TRBJ1-1,TRBV12-3/TRBV12-4
ASSAVTDSYEQY,TRBJ2-7,TRBV9
ASKLGEQGAAF,TRBJ1-1,TRBV5-1
ASSQMGVYSNQPQH,TRBJ1-5,TRBV19
ASSSRDRGPF,TRBJ2-1,TRBV7-6
ATSDGASNEQY,TRBJ2-7,TRBV24-1
ASSLDRGSKPQH,TRBJ1-5,TRBV7-2